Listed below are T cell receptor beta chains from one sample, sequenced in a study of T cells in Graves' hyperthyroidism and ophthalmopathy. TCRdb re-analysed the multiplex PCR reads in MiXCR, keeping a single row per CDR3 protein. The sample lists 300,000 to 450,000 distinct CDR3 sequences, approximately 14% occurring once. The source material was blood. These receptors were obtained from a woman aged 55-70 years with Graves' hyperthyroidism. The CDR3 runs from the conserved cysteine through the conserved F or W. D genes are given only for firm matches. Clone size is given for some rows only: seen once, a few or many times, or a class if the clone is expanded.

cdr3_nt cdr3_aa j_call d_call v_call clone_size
TGTGCCAGCAGCAGGACCTTAGCGGGAGGGCGAGGCGAGCAGTACTTC CASSRTLAGGRGEQYF TRBJ2-7 TRBD2 TRBV6-2/TRBV6-3 .
TGTGCCAGCAGCTTGGGGACAACTGCAACTAATGAAAAACTGTTTTTT CASSLGTTATNEKLFF TRBJ1-4 . TRBV5-6 .
TGCGCCAGCAGCCCGCCGGGACTACCAACAGATACGCAGTATTTT CASSPPGLPTDTQYF TRBJ2-3 TRBD2 TRBV5-1 many
TGTGCCAGCAGCTTATTAGCGGCGCCCTCCTACGAGCAGTACTTC CASSLLAAPSYEQYF TRBJ2-7 . TRBV7-3 few
TGCAGCGGCCGACTAGCGGGACTCTACGAGCAGTACTTC CSGRLAGLYEQYF TRBJ2-7 TRBD2 TRBV29-1 once
TGTGCCAGCAGCAAGAAACAGGGGTTTGTAAATCAGCCCCAGCATTTT CASSKKQGFVNQPQHF TRBJ1-5 TRBD1 TRBV5-6 many
TGTGCCAGCAGTGAGAGGGGTAGACTAGCGGGAATAGATACGCAGTATTTT CASSERGRLAGIDTQYF TRBJ2-3 TRBD2 TRBV2 many
TGTGCCAGCAGCTTCGCGGCAGACCAAGAGACCCAGTACTTC CASSFAADQETQYF TRBJ2-5 . TRBV5-8 .
TGCAGTGCAGATGGACAGGGAGTAGGGTACAATGAGCAGCTCTTC CSADGQGVGYNEQLF TRBJ2-1 TRBD1 TRBV20-1 .
TGTGCCAGTGCTTCAACAGTTAGCTCCTACAATGAGCAGTTCTTC CASASTVSSYNEQFF TRBJ2-1 . TRBV27 .
TGTGCCAGCAGTTTAGGGGCTATCTACAATGAGCAGTTCTTC CASSLGAIYNEQFF TRBJ2-1 . TRBV12-3/TRBV12-4 .
TGCAGTGCCGAAGGTGCGGTAAGCTCCTACAATGAGCAGTTCTTC CSAEGAVSSYNEQFF TRBJ2-1 . TRBV20-1 .
TGTGCCAGCAGCCGCCCAGGCATCTCCTACAATGAGCAGTTCTTC CASSRPGISYNEQFF TRBJ2-1 . TRBV14 .
TGCGCCAGCAGACAGTCCCCGAGCTCCTACAATGAGCAGTTCTTC CASRQSPSSYNEQFF TRBJ2-1 . TRBV5-1 few
TGTGCCAGCAGCTTTCGGGACATCTACTATGGCTACACCTTC CASSFRDIYYGYTF TRBJ1-2 . TRBV11-3 few
TGTGCCAGCAGTACACAATGGACTGAAGCTTTCTTT CASSTQWTEAFF TRBJ1-1 . TRBV6-1 many
TGTGCCAGCAGTGAAGCTCAGCCCCAGCATTTT CASSEAQPQHF TRBJ1-5 . TRBV6-1 .
TGTGCCAGCAGTTCCCCTCCGGGGGGCAATCAGCCCCAGCATTTT CASSSPPGGNQPQHF TRBJ1-5 . TRBV12-3/TRBV12-4 many
TGTGCCACCAGTGATGGTAGCAATGGGGAGACCCAGTACTTC CATSDGSNGETQYF TRBJ2-5 . TRBV24-1 many
TGTGCCAGCAGTGAAGGCTATTCTGGAAACACCATATATTTT CASSEGYSGNTIYF TRBJ1-3 . TRBV6-1 .
TGTGCCAGCAGCTTAGACCGACTAGCGGGAGACAATGAGCAGTTCTTC CASSLDRLAGDNEQFF TRBJ2-1 TRBD2 TRBV7-9 few
TGTGCCAGCACCACCCTTAAGGGGAGAGGACCAGATACGCAGTATTTT CASTTLKGRGPDTQYF TRBJ2-3 . TRBV28 .
TGCGCCAGCAGCTCCGTAGCGGGAGCTGGCGATACGCAGTATTTT CASSSVAGAGDTQYF TRBJ2-3 TRBD2 TRBV5-1 many
TGCAGCGTTCCGGGACAGCACACAGATACGCAGTATTTT CSVPGQHTDTQYF TRBJ2-3 TRBD1 TRBV29-1 .
TGCAGTGCTAGAACTTACGTGGGCTCGGAGGGCTACACCTTC CSARTYVGSEGYTF TRBJ1-2 . TRBV20-1 many
TGTGCCAGCAGCCCGGGGACTAGGAACGAGCAGTACTTC CASSPGTRNEQYF TRBJ2-7 TRBD2 TRBV11-2 .